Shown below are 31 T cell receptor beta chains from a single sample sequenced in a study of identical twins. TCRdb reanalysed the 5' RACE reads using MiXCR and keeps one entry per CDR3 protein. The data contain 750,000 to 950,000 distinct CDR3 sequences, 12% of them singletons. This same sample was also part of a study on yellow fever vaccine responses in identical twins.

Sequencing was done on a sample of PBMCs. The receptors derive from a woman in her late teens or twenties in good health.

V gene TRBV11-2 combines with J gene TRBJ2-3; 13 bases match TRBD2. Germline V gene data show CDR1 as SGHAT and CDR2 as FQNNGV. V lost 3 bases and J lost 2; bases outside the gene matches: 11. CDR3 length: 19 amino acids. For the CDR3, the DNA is TGTGCCAGCAGCTTTTCAAATAGAGGACTAGCGGGAGACACAGATACGCAGTATTTT. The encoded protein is CASSFSNRGLAGDTDTQYF.

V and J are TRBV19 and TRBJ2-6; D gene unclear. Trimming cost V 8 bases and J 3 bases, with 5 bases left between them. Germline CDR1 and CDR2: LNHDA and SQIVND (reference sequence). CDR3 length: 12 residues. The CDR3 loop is CASHFGANVLTF. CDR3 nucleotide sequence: TGTGCCAGTCATTTTGGGGCCAACGTCCTGACTTTC. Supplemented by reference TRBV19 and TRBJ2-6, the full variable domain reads DGGITQSPKYLFRKEGQNVTLSCEQNLNHDAMYWYRQDPGQGLRLIYYSQIVNDFQKGDIAEGYSVSREKKESFPLTVTSAQKNPTAFYLCASHFGANVLTFGAGSRLTVL.

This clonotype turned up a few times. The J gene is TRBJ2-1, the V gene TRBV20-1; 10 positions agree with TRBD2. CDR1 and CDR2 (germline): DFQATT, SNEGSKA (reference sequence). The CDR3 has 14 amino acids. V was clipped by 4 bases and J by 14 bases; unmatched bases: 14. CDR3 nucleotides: TGCAGTGCTACCGGAAGACTAGCGGGTGGATCCGAGTTCTTC. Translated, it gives CSATGRLAGGSEFF.

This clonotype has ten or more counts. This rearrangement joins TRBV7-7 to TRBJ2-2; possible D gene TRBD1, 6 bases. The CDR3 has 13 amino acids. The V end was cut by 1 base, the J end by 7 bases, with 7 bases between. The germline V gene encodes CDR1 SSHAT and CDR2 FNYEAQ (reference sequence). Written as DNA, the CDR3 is TGTGCCAGCAGCTTAGAGGGGGACGGGGAGCTGTTTTTT. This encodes CASSLEGDGELFF.

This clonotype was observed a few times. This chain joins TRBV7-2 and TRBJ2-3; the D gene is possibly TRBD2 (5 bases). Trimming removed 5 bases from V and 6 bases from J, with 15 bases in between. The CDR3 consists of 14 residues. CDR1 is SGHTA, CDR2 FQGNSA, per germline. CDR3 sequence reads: CASSPELERDTQYF. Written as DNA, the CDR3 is TGTGCCAGCAGCCCCGAACTAGAAAGGGATACGCAGTATTTT.

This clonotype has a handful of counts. The CDR3 DNA is TGTGCCACGAGATCAGGACTTGAAGCTTTCTTT. The encoded protein is CATRSGLEAFF. This chain connects TRBV24-1 to TRBJ1-1; D not resolved. The germline CDR1 and CDR2 sequences are KGHDR and SFDVKD. V was shortened by 10 bases and J by 7 bases, with 12 bases between the two germline ends. The CDR3 extends over 11 amino acids.

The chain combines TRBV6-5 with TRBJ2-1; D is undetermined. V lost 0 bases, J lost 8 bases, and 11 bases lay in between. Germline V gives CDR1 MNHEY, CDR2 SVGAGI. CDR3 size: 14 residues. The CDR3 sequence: CASSYSREIDEQFF. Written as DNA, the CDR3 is TGTGCCAGCAGTTACTCGAGAGAAATCGATGAGCAGTTCTTC.

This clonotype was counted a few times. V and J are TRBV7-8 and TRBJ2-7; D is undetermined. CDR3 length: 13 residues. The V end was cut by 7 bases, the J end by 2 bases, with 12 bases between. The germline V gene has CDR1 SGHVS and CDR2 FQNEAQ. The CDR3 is CASTPIPTYEQYF. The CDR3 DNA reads TGTGCCAGCACCCCAATCCCTACCTACGAGCAGTACTTC.

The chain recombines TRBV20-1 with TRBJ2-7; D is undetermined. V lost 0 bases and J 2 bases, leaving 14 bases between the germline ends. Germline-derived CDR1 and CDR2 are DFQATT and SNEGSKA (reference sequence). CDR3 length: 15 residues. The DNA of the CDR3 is TGCAGTGCTAGAGATGGCACTAAGATTACCTACGAGCAGTACTTC. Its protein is CSARDGTKITYEQYF.

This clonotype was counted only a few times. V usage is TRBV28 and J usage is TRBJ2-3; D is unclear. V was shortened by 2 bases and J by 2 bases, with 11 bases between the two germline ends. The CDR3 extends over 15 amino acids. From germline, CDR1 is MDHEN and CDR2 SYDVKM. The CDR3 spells CASSLSFPHTDTQYF. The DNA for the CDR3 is TGTGCCAGCAGTTTAAGTTTTCCCCACACAGATACGCAGTATTTT.

This chain's CDR3 is CASSYDYGTGVAYEQYF. The CDR3 nucleotides are TGTGCCAGCAGTTACGATTACGGGACAGGGGTGGCCTACGAGCAGTACTTC. The chain employs TRBV6-5 and TRBJ2-7, with 10 bases aligning to TRBD1. J was trimmed by 2 bases and V by 2 bases; bases with no gene match: 9. Germline CDR1 and CDR2: MNHEY and SVGAGI. This CDR3 has 17 residues.

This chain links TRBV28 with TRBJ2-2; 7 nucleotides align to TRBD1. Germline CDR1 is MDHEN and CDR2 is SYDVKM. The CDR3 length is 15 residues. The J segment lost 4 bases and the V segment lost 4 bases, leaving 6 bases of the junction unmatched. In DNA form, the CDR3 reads TGTGCCAGCAGTTCGACAGGGTTGGGCACCGGGGAGCTGTTTTTT. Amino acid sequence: CASSSTGLGTGELFF.

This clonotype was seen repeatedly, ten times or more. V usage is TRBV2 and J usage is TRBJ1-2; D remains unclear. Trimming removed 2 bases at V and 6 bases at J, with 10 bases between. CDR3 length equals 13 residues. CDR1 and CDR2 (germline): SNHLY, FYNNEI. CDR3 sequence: CASSENLPDGYTF. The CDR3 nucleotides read TGTGCCAGCAGTGAAAACCTACCCGATGGCTACACCTTC. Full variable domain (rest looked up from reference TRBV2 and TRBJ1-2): EPEVTQTPSHQVTQMGQEVILRCVPISNHLYFYWYRQILGQKVEFLVSFYNNEISEKSEIFDDQFSVERPDGSNFTLKIRSTKLEDSAMYFCASSENLPDGYTFGSGTRLTVV.

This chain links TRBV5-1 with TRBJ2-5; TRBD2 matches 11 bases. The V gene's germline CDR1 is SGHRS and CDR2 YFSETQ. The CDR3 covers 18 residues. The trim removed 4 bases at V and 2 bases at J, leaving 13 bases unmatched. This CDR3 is CASSLGLAGGGVQETQYF. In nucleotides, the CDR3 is TGCGCCAGCAGCCTAGGACTAGCGGGTGGTGGTGTACAAGAGACCCAGTACTTC. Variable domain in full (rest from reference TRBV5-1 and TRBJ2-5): KAGVTQTPRYLIKTRGQQVTLSCSPISGHRSVSWYQQTPGQGLQFLFEYFSETQRNKGNFPGRFSGRQFSNSRSEMNVSTLELGDSALYLCASSLGLAGGGVQETQYFGPGTRLLVL.

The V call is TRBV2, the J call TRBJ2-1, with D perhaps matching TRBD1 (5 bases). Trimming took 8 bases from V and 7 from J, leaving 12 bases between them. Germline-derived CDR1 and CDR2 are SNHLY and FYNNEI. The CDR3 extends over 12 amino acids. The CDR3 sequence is CASQGSLNEQFF. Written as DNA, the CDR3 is TGTGCCAGCCAGGGTAGCCTGAATGAGCAGTTCTTC.

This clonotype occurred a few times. The chain's CDR3 is CASSQDPGSNEQFF. The CDR3, as DNA: TGCGCCAGCAGCCAAGATCCGGGTAGCAATGAGCAGTTCTTC. This chain joins TRBV4-1 and TRBJ2-1, with unresolved D. CDR1 is MGHRA and CDR2 is YSYEKL in the germline V gene. V lost 0 bases and J lost 6, with 9 bases in between. The CDR3 sequence is 14 residues long.

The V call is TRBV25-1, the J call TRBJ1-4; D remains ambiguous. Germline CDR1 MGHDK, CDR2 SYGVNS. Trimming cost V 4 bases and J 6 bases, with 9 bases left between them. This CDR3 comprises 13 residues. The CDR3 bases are TGTGCCAGCAGTGGGGCTGAGGATGAAAAACTGTTTTTT. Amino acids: CASSGAEDEKLFF.

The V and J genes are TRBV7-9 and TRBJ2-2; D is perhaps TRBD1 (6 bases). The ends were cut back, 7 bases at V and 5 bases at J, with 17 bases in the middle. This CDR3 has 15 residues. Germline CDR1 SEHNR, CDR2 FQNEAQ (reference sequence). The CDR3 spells CASITTGTPTGELFF. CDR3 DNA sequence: TGTGCCAGCATCACGACCGGGACACCAACCGGGGAGCTGTTTTTT.

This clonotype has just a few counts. Here the CDR3 DNA reads TGCAGTGCTTTTACCGTGACAGGGGCCCAGCCCCAGCATTTT. Protein product: CSAFTVTGAQPQHF. This chain links TRBV20-1 with TRBJ1-5, with TRBD1 matching 8 bases. The germline V gene has CDR1 DFQATT and CDR2 SNEGSKA (reference sequence). CDR3 length: 14 amino acids. V gave up 5 bases and J gave up 7 bases; unmatched junction bases: 10.

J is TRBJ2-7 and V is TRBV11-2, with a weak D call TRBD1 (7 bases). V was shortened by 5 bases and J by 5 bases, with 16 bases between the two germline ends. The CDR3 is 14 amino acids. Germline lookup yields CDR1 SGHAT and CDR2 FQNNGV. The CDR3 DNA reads TGTGCCAGCAGCCCAGGCAGGGGGGTCGACGAGCAGTACGTC. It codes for CASSPGRGVDEQYV.

CDR3 sequence: CASSISVGMNTEAFF. As DNA, the CDR3 is TGTGCCAGTAGTATTTCGGTAGGGATGAACACTGAAGCTTTCTTT. The chain links TRBV19 to TRBJ1-1; D gene unclear. The CDR3 covers 15 residues. Trimming cost V 3 bases and J 0 bases, with 11 bases left between them. Germline loops: CDR1 LNHDA, CDR2 SQIVND (reference sequence).

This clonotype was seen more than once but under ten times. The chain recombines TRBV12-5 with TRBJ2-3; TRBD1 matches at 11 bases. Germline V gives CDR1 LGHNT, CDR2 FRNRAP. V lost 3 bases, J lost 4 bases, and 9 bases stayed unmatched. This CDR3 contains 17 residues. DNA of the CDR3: TGTGCTAGTGGTTTCTCGAACCCGGGACAGGGGGCAGATACGCAGTATTTT. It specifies CASGFSNPGQGADTQYF.

CDR3: CASSSPPARYEQYF. In DNA form, the CDR3 reads TGTGCCAGCAGCTCCCCCCCGGCGCGATACGAGCAGTACTTC. V gene TRBV7-9 combines with J gene TRBJ2-7; D unclear. Germline V CDR1 and CDR2: SEHNR, FQNEAQ (reference sequence). Trimming stripped 4 bases from V and 4 bases from J, with 14 bases between. This CDR3 contains 14 residues.

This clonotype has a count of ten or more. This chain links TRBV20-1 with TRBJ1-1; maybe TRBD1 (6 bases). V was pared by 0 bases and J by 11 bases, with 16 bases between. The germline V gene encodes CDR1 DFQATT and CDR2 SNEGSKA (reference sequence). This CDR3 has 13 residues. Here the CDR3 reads CSARDRRAGAAFF. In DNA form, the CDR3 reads TGCAGTGCTAGAGATAGGAGGGCGGGGGCTGCTTTCTTT.

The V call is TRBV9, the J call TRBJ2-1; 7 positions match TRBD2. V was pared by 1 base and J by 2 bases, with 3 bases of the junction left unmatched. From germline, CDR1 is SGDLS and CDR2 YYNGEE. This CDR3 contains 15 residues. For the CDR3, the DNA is TGTGCCAGCAGCGTATCAAGCGGGACCTACAATGAGCAGTTCTTC. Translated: CASSVSSGTYNEQFF.

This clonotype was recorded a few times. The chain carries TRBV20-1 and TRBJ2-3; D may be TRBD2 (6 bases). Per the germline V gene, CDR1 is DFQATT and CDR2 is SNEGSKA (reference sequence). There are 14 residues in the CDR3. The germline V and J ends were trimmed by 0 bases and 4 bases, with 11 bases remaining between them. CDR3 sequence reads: CSAREGGIADTQYF. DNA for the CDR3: TGCAGTGCTAGAGAAGGCGGGATCGCAGATACGCAGTATTTT.

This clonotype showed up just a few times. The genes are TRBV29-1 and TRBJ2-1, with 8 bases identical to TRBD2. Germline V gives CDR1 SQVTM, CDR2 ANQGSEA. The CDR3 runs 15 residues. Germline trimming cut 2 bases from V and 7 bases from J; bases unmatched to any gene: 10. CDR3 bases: TGCAGCGTTGAACTGGCTAGCGGGTATCCTAATGAGCAGTTCTTC. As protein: CSVELASGYPNEQFF.

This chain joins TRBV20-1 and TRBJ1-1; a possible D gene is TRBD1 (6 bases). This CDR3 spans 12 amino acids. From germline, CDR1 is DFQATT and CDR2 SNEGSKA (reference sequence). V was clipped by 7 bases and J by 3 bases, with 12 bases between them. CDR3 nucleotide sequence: TGCAGTGTTGGACAGAGCGACACTGAAGCTTTCTTT. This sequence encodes CSVGQSDTEAFF.

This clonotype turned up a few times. This chain's CDR3 is CASSLALGGSGETQYF. DNA of the CDR3: TGTGCCAGCAGCTTAGCGCTTGGCGGGAGTGGAGAGACCCAGTACTTC. The chain carries TRBV7-2 and TRBJ2-5; 7 bases are a match to TRBD2. The CDR3 is 16 residues long. V lost 0 bases and J lost 4; bases outside the gene matches: 8. The V gene's germline CDR1 is SGHTA and CDR2 FQGNSA.

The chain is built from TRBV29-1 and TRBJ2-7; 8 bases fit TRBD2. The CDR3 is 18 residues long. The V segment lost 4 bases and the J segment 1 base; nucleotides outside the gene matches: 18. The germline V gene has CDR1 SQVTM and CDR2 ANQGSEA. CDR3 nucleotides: TGCAGCGTTGCAGGAGGTGGGACGGGAGGGATTTGGTCCTACGAGCAGTACTTC. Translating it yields CSVAGGGTGGIWSYEQYF.

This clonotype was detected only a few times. The CDR3 DNA reads TGCGCCAGCAGCTTGGGGGACACCAATTCACCCCTCCACTTT. Amino acid sequence: CASSLGDTNSPLHF. This chain uses TRBV5-1 with TRBJ1-6, with D possibly matching TRBD1 (6 bases). Germline-derived CDR1 and CDR2 are SGHRS and YFSETQ. The CDR3 runs 14 residues. Trimming pared 0 bases from V and 7 bases from J, leaving 8 bases between. Supplemented by reference TRBV5-1 and TRBJ1-6, the full variable domain reads KAGVTQTPRYLIKTRGQQVTLSCSPISGHRSVSWYQQTPGQGLQFLFEYFSETQRNKGNFPGRFSGRQFSNSRSEMNVSTLELGDSALYLCASSLGDTNSPLHFGNGTRLTVT.